The 30 T cell receptor beta chains below come from one sample, sequenced in a study of T cells in Graves' hyperthyroidism and ophthalmopathy. TCR beta CDR3 region amplification was performed from RNA transcripts. HTBI primers were the set used in a first-round RT-PCR of the TCR CDR3. TCRdb re-derived calls from the multiplex PCR reads in MiXCR, one entry per CDR3 protein. The sample lists around 620,000 distinct CDR3 sequences, 46% occurring once. The sequenced sample consisted of peripheral blood or thyroid tissue (not recorded which). These receptor sequences come from an adult woman with Graves' disease, either hyperthyroidism or ophthalmopathy (not recorded which).

The rearrangement links TRBV9 to TRBJ2-7, with unresolved D. This CDR3 has 16 amino acids. V lost 7 bases and J 0 bases, leaving 20 bases between the germline ends. Germline V gene lookup returns CDR1 SGDLS and CDR2 YYNGEE. CDR3 sequence: CASSPLQTDGSYEQYF. The CDR3 nucleotides are TGTGCCAGCTCACCACTCCAAACCGACGGCTCCTACGAGCAGTACTTC.

In its sample, this clonotype was seen a few times. V usage is TRBV18 and J usage is TRBJ1-4, with 9 bases matching TRBD1. Germline V gene data show CDR1 as KGHSH and CDR2 as LQKENI. V was pared by 0 bases and J by 7 bases, with 3 bases of the junction left unmatched. The CDR3 consists of 15 residues. The CDR3 coding sequence is TGTGCCAGCTCACCACCGGGACAGGGAGGTGAAAAACTGTTTTTT. Translating gives CASSPPGQGGEKLFF.

The rearrangement links TRBV10-3 to TRBJ1-2, with TRBD1 matching over 9 bases. The ends lost 7 bases at V and 7 bases at J; junction bases unmatched: 7. Germline V CDR1 and CDR2: ENHRY, SYGVKD. This CDR3 region has 13 residues. CDR3 amino acids: CAIKRDRESGYTF. CDR3 coding DNA: TGTGCCATCAAGAGGGACAGGGAAAGTGGCTACACCTTC.

This clonotype has a count of ten or more. The gene calls are TRBV7-8 and TRBJ1-5; D is undetermined. V was cut by 5 bases and J by 0 bases, with 11 bases left in between. The germline V gene encodes CDR1 SGHVS and CDR2 FQNEAQ. CDR3 length equals 15 residues. The CDR3 DNA reads TGTGCCAGCAGCCCGGCCCCATATAGCAATCAGCCCCAGCATTTT. This sequence encodes CASSPAPYSNQPQHF.

The genes are TRBV19 and TRBJ2-6; D is unclear. From germline, CDR1 is LNHDA and CDR2 SQIVND (reference sequence). This CDR3 has 15 residues. Deletions cut 3 bases from V and 10 bases from J, with 16 bases between. CDR3 DNA sequence: TGTGCCAGTAGTATCGGCTCGGTTGTGGAGAACGTCCTGACTTTC. Translated: CASSIGSVVENVLTF.

This clonotype has a count of ten or more. This rearrangement joins TRBV7-3 to TRBJ2-2, with TRBD2 matching 10 bases. CDR1 and CDR2 from the germline V gene are SGHTA and FQGTGA. This CDR3 has 15 residues. J gave up 4 bases and V 8 bases, and 7 bases lay outside the gene matches. The chain's CDR3 is CASASGSFATGELFF. CDR3 coding DNA: TGTGCCAGCGCTAGCGGGAGCTTTGCCACCGGGGAGCTGTTTTTT.

CDR3 in amino acids: CASSGQTTNEKLFF. The CDR3 coding sequence is TGTGCCAGCAGTGGTCAGACGACTAATGAAAAACTGTTTTTT. The chain employs TRBV2 and TRBJ1-4; D is uncertain. V lost 4 bases, J lost 2 bases, and 8 bases lay in between. Germline V lookup: CDR1 SNHLY, CDR2 FYNNEI. The CDR3 covers 14 residues.

This clonotype has just one count. The chain employs TRBV10-3 and TRBJ1-5; D perhaps matches TRBD1 (5 bases). Trimming cost V 5 bases and J 0 bases, with 14 bases left between them. The CDR3 is made up of 16 amino acids. Germline CDR1 ENHRY, CDR2 SYGVKD. In nucleotides, the CDR3 is TGTGCCATCAGTTCGGGAGGGGTTTTTAGCAATCAGCCCCAGCATTTT. It specifies CAISSGGVFSNQPQHF.

The chain joins TRBV20-1 to TRBJ2-7; maybe TRBD1 (6 bases). The CDR3 consists of 11 residues. Trimming removed 0 bases from V and 9 bases from J, with 9 bases in between. Germline V gene data show CDR1 as DFQATT and CDR2 as SNEGSKA (reference sequence). The DNA of the CDR3 is TGCAGTGCTAGAGAAGTAGGGGGGCAGTACTTC. This codes for CSAREVGGQYF.

This clonotype has just a few counts. The chain joins TRBV18 to TRBJ2-7, with D unresolved. Germline loops: CDR1 KGHSH, CDR2 LQKENI. CDR3 size: 13 residues. Trimming removed 4 bases from V and 6 bases from J, with 13 bases in between. The CDR3: CASSLDGRTEQYF. The CDR3 coding sequence is TGTGCCAGCTCACTAGACGGCAGGACCGAGCAGTACTTC.

For the CDR3, the DNA is TGTGCCAGCAGCCCCCTAGGGACAGGGAATGAAAAACTGTTTTTT. Translation: CASSPLGTGNEKLFF. The gene calls are TRBV14 and TRBJ1-4, with 9 bases identical to TRBD1. The CDR3 covers 15 residues. Germline V gene lookup returns CDR1 SGHDN and CDR2 FVKESK. The V and J ends lost 4 bases and 5 bases, in that order; junction bases with no gene match: 5.

This clonotype has just one count. V usage is TRBV10-3 and J usage is TRBJ1-6; unclear D gene. The germline V and J ends were trimmed by 11 bases and 6 bases, with 17 bases remaining between them. The germline V gene has CDR1 ENHRY and CDR2 SYGVKD. CDR3 size: 14 residues. CDR3 residues: CASHPGRANSPLHF. CDR3 bases: TGTGCCTCACACCCAGGCAGAGCTAATTCACCCCTCCACTTT.

The table lists this clonotype with many counts. This chain uses TRBV29-1 with TRBJ1-1; D is unclear. Looked up from germline, CDR1 is SQVTM and CDR2 is ANQGSEA. The V and J ends lost 4 bases and 4 bases respectively, with 13 bases between them. The CDR3 spans 13 residues. This CDR3 is CSVVTRAGTEAFF. CDR3 DNA sequence: TGCAGCGTTGTGACCCGCGCTGGCACTGAAGCTTTCTTT.

Remarks on this clonotype: The junction differs from germline at one of its ends, possibly a read error. The chain couples TRBV7-7 to TRBJ1-1; TRBD1 matches at 9 bases. The germline V gene has CDR1 SSHAT and CDR2 FNYEAQ (reference sequence). CDR3 length equals 14 residues. CDR3 in DNA: TGTGCTAGCAGCCGCGGGACAGGGCCCACTGAAGCTTTCTTT. This sequence encodes CASSRGTGPTEAFF.

As for this clonotype: Just one base apart from a much larger clone, this may be a read error. The rearrangement uses TRBV7-2 and TRBJ1-3; no definite D call. V was cut by 7 bases and J by 0 bases, with 13 bases left in between. The CDR3 has 15 residues. Germline lookup yields CDR1 SGHTA and CDR2 FQGNSA. CDR3 protein: CASKAGRTSGNTIYF. Written as DNA, the CDR3 is TGTGCCAGCAAGGCGGGCAGGACCTCTGGAAACACCATATATTTT.

The CDR3 bases are TGTGCCAGCAGCTTAAGGGACCGGGAGCCCCCCGGGGCCAACGTCCTGACTTTC. This codes for CASSLRDREPPGANVLTF. The chain is built from TRBV7-2 and TRBJ2-6; D might be TRBD2 (6 bases). The CDR3 length is 18 residues. Germline V gives CDR1 SGHTA, CDR2 FQGNSA. V was trimmed by 2 bases and J by 4 bases, leaving 18 bases between them.

With respect to this clonotype: The junction departs from the called germline gene at one end, perhaps through a read error. J is TRBJ2-6 and V is TRBV7-3; the D is unclear. The CDR3 runs 17 residues. Germline assignment: CDR1 SGHTA and CDR2 FQGTGA. DNA of the CDR3: TGCGCCAGCAGCCAGACCCCAGGCATCTCTGGGGCCAACGTCCTGACTTTC. Residues: CASSQTPGISGANVLTF.

The rearrangement links TRBV7-9 to TRBJ1-3, with D hard to call. Germline CDR1 SEHNR, CDR2 FQNEAQ (reference sequence). Trimming stripped 7 bases from V and 1 base from J, with 8 bases between. The CDR3 is 13 residues long. Written as DNA, the CDR3 is TGTGCCAGCATAGATCAGTCTGGAAACACCATATATTTT. Translating it yields CASIDQSGNTIYF.

This clonotype was picked up a small number of times. The rearrangement links TRBV24-1 to TRBJ2-5; 13 bases match TRBD2. With the DNA end fitting TRBJ2-1 better, the J assignment may be wrong. This CDR3 has 16 amino acids. CDR1 KGHDR and CDR2 SFDVKD come from the germline V gene. The CDR3 reads CATSDLGLAGVTEQFF. The CDR3 DNA reads as TGTGCCACCAGTGACCTTGGACTAGCGGGAGTTACTGAGCAGTTCTTC.

The chain couples TRBV2 to TRBJ2-7; 7 nucleotides match TRBD2. Trimming at V came to 5 bases and at J to 3 bases, leaving 10 bases not matched to a gene. Germline V lookup: CDR1 SNHLY, CDR2 FYNNEI. The CDR3 runs 15 residues. Here the CDR3 reads CASSRGRGSLYEQYF. The CDR3 DNA reads TGTGCCAGCAGTCGGGGGAGGGGTTCACTCTACGAGCAGTACTTC.

Many counts were recorded for this clonotype. The chain has TRBV5-6 and TRBJ1-1; D is perhaps TRBD1 (6 bases). Trimming pared 0 bases from V and 3 bases from J, leaving 12 bases between. Germline V CDR1 and CDR2: SGHDT, YYEEEE. CDR3 length: 15 amino acids. The CDR3 DNA reads as TGTGCCAGCAGCTTGGAAGGGGGGGAGGACACTGAAGCTTTCTTT. Its translation is CASSLEGGEDTEAFF. Drawing the rest from reference TRBV5-6 and TRBJ1-1, the complete variable domain is DAGVTQSPTHLIKTRGQQVTLRCSPKSGHDTVSWYQQALGQGPQFIFQYYEEEERQRGNFPDRFSGHQFPNYSSELNVNALLLGDSALYLCASSLEGGEDTEAFFGQGTRLTVV.

In this sample, this clonotype turned up many times. V is TRBV20-1 and J is TRBJ2-5, with 7 bases lining up with TRBD1. The V gene end was trimmed by 1 base and the J gene end by 4 bases; junction bases not matched to a gene: 9. The CDR3 has 15 amino acids. Germline assignment: CDR1 DFQATT and CDR2 SNEGSKA (reference sequence). Written as DNA, the CDR3 is TGCAGTGCTAGAGGCTCGGCAGGGGGAGTAGAGACCCAGTACTTC. Amino acid sequence: CSARGSAGGVETQYF.

This chain uses TRBV5-5 with TRBJ2-2; TRBD1 might be the D (6 bases). The CDR3 is 18 residues long. Trimming removed 3 bases from V and 5 bases from J, with 23 bases in between. Germline CDR1 and CDR2: SGHKS and YYEKEE (reference sequence). The CDR3 DNA reads TGTGCCAGCAGCTCGTCCTCCTTGGGGGCGAGGTTGACCGGGGAGCTGTTTTTT. Translated, it gives CASSSSSLGARLTGELFF. The whole variable domain, filled in from reference TRBV5-5 and TRBJ2-2, reads DAGVTQSPTHLIKTRGQQVTLRCSPISGHKSVSWYQQVLGQGPQFIFQYYEKEERGRGNFPDRFSARQFPNYSSELNVNALLLGDSALYLCASSSSSLGARLTGELFFGEGSRLTVL.

This clonotype was counted ten times or more. This chain uses TRBV7-2 with TRBJ2-5, with D uncertain. The germline V and J ends were trimmed by 1 base and 3 bases, with 12 bases remaining between them. The germline V gene encodes CDR1 SGHTA and CDR2 FQGNSA. The length of the CDR3 is 15 residues. CDR3 region: CASSLVVLPKETQYF. CDR3 nucleotides: TGTGCCAGCAGCTTAGTTGTGCTTCCCAAAGAGACCCAGTACTTC. The full variable domain, rest sourced from reference TRBV7-2 and TRBJ2-5, is GAGVSQSPSNKVTEKGKDVELRCDPISGHTALYWYRQSLGQGLEFLIYFQGNSAPDKSGLPSDRFSAERTGGSVSTLTIQRTQQEDSAVYLCASSLVVLPKETQYFGPGTRLLVL.

V and J are TRBV12-3 or TRBV12-4 and TRBJ1-2; maybe TRBD1 (5 bases). The V and J ends lost 9 bases and 7 bases respectively, with 15 bases between them. The length of the CDR3 is 12 residues. The CDR3 protein is CASRRDRGGYTF. CDR3 nucleotides: TGTGCCAGTAGGCGGGACCGCGGTGGCTACACCTTC.

This clonotype appeared a few times. The rearrangement links TRBV12-3 or TRBV12-4 to TRBJ2-7, with 8 bases fitting TRBD1. Trimming cost V 6 bases and J 3 bases; bases outside gene matches: 4. The CDR3 runs to 13 residues. DNA of the CDR3: TGTGCCAGCAGAGAAGGACAGGGCTACGAGCAGTACTTC. It specifies CASREGQGYEQYF.

Remarks on this clonotype: The junction and the germline gene differ at one end; a read error may be behind it. The chain combines TRBV15 with TRBJ2-6; the D gene could be TRBD1 or TRBD2 (6 bases each). CDR1 and CDR2 (germline): LNHNV, YYDKDF (reference sequence). The CDR3 is 20 amino acids. This chain's CDR3 is CAASRRASTGMSSGANVLTF. CDR3 nucleotides: TGTGCCGCCAGCAGGAGGGCCAGTACAGGGATGAGCTCTGGGGCCAACGTCCTGACTTTC.

This clonotype was detected many times. The J gene is TRBJ1-1, the V gene TRBV4-1; D not resolved. V gave up 4 bases and J gave up 2 bases, with 17 bases separating them. CDR3 size: 16 residues. CDR1 and CDR2 (germline): MGHRA, YSYEKL. CDR3 residues: CASSRQTIGPNTEAFF. DNA of the CDR3: TGCGCCAGCAGCCGTCAGACGATTGGGCCCAACACTGAAGCTTTCTTT.

CDR3 protein: CSVEDRPGNTIYF. The CDR3 DNA follows: TGCAGCGTTGAAGATCGGCCCGGAAACACCATATATTTT. This chain uses TRBV29-1 with TRBJ1-3; D remains unclear. Germline-derived CDR1 and CDR2 are SQVTM and ANQGSEA. With 0 bases removed from V and 4 bases from J, the gap between germline ends came to 7 bases. CDR3 size: 13 residues. The full variable domain, completed using reference TRBV29-1 and TRBJ1-3, is SAVISQKPSRDICQRGTSLTIQCQVDSQVTMMFWYRQQPGQSLTLIATANQGSEATYESGFVIDKFPISRPNLTFSTLTVSNMSPEDSSIYLCSVEDRPGNTIYFGEGSWLTVV.

This rearrangement joins TRBV4-1 to TRBJ1-2; D is possibly TRBD1 (5 bases). V lost 2 bases and J lost 3, with 10 bases in between. The CDR3 contains 14 residues. The germline gives CDR1 MGHRA, CDR2 YSYEKL. The chain's CDR3 is CASSQLGTYYGYTF. The DNA of the CDR3 is TGCGCCAGCAGCCAATTGGGGACTTACTATGGCTACACCTTC.